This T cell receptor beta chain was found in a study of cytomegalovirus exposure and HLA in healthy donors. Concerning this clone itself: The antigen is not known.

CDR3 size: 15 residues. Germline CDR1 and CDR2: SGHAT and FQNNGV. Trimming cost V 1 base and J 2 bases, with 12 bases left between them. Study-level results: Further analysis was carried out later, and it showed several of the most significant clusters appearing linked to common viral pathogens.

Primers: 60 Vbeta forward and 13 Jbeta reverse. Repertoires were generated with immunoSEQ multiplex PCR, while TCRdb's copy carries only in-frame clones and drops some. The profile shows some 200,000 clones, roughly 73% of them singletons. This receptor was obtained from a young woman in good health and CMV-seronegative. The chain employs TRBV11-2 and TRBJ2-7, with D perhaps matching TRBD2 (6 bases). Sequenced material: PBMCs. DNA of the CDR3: TGTGCCAGCAGCTTAGGAACGGGAGTTGCCTACGAGCAGTACTTC. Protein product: CASSLGTGVAYEQYF.